A single sample gave rise to the 32 T cell receptor beta chains below, sequenced in a study of T-cell reconstitution after alpha-beta-depleted transplantation in children. Unique molecular identifiers were used in preparing the TCRbeta library. TCRdb used MiXCR to reprocess the PCR reads, holding one entry per CDR3 protein. The sample yields about 980,000 distinct CDR3 sequences, around 30% seen once. Sequences were derived from PBMCs, mostly from graft donor cells, sampled 360 days after TCRalphabeta/CD19-depleted stem cell transplant. These receptors originate from a boy younger than two who had a stem cell transplant for SCID, so the T cells may come from the graft donor.

This clonotype showed up many times. The chain recombines TRBV5-1 with TRBJ2-3, with 7 positions matching TRBD1. From germline, CDR1 is SGHRS and CDR2 YFSETQ. The CDR3 has 16 residues. Germline trimming cut 4 bases from V and 3 bases from J; bases unmatched to any gene: 11. The CDR3 protein is CASSLPDRVQTDTQYF. In DNA form, the CDR3 reads TGCGCCAGCAGCCTCCCCGACAGGGTACAAACAGATACGCAGTATTTT.

The chain employs TRBV20-1 and TRBJ1-1; no reliable D call. V was trimmed by 2 bases and J by 1 base, leaving 5 bases between them. The CDR3 runs to 12 residues. Germline V gene data show CDR1 as DFQATT and CDR2 as SNEGSKA (reference sequence). For the CDR3, the DNA is TGCAGTGCTAGAAGAGAGAACACTGAAGCTTTCTTT. Translating it yields CSARRENTEAFF.

CDR3: CSATKTDYGYTF. The DNA of the CDR3 is TGCAGCGCCACGAAGACAGACTATGGCTACACCTTC. The chain uses TRBV29-1 and TRBJ1-2; D possibly corresponds to TRBD1 (5 bases). CDR3 size: 12 residues. Deletions cut 7 bases from V and 3 bases from J, with 12 bases between. Germline V gene data show CDR1 as SQVTM and CDR2 as ANQGSEA.

In this sample, this clonotype turned up a few times. This chain joins TRBV7-9 and TRBJ1-1; tentative D call: TRBD1 (5 bases). This CDR3 has 15 amino acids. Germline assignment: CDR1 SEHNR and CDR2 FQNEAQ (reference sequence). The germline V and J ends were trimmed by 2 bases and 0 bases, with 10 bases remaining between them. The CDR3 region is CASSLRTGLNTEAFF. The CDR3 DNA sequence: TGTGCCAGCAGCTTACGAACGGGGCTGAACACTGAAGCTTTCTTT.

The chain couples TRBV4-3 to TRBJ1-5; possibly TRBD1 for D (5 bases). CDR1 and CDR2 (germline): LGHNA, YSLEER. The germline V and J ends were trimmed by 0 bases and 2 bases, with 14 bases remaining between them. The CDR3 contains 17 residues. The CDR3 region is CASSQDKGLRGNQPQHF. The CDR3 DNA reads as TGCGCCAGCAGCCAAGATAAGGGGCTGCGGGGCAATCAGCCCCAGCATTTT.

This clonotype was detected once. The rearrangement uses TRBV20-1 and TRBJ2-1; 7 nucleotides match TRBD1. Germline lookup yields CDR1 DFQATT and CDR2 SNEGSKA (reference sequence). This CDR3 contains 13 residues. The V segment lost 4 bases and the J segment 1 base; nucleotides outside the gene matches: 1. The CDR3 DNA is TGCAGTGCTAAGGACAGGTCCTACAATGAGCAGTTCTTC. Protein sequence: CSAKDRSYNEQFF.

This chain joins TRBV5-1 and TRBJ2-1, with unresolved D. Germline V gene sequence: CDR1 SGHRS, CDR2 YFSETQ. V lost 2 bases and J lost 5, with 11 bases in between. This CDR3 has 14 residues. In DNA, the CDR3 is TGCGCCAGCAGCTTTAACTCGGTGGACAATGAGCAGTTCTTC. Its protein product is CASSFNSVDNEQFF.

The chain recombines TRBV12-3 or TRBV12-4 with TRBJ2-1; possible D gene TRBD2, 6 bases. This CDR3 is built from 15 residues. Trimming removed 2 bases at V and 7 bases at J, with 15 bases between. The DNA of the CDR3 is TGTGCCAGCAGTTTACTGGCCAGTGGGACTAATGAGCAGTTCTTC. Translating gives CASSLLASGTNEQFF.

In DNA form, the CDR3 reads TGCAGTGCTAGAGATGCGGCTAGCGTTTCAGATACGCAGTATTTT. Its translation is CSARDAASVSDTQYF. The chain uses TRBV20-1 and TRBJ2-3; D may be TRBD2 (6 bases). The CDR3 totals 15 residues. Germline CDR1 and CDR2: DFQATT and SNEGSKA (reference sequence). V lost 0 bases and J 4 bases, leaving 14 bases between the germline ends.

The chain uses TRBV20-1 and TRBJ2-3; the match to TRBD2 covers 8 bases. Germline V gene lookup returns CDR1 DFQATT and CDR2 SNEGSKA (reference sequence). V trimming: 1 base; J trimming: 7 bases; junction bases outside the gene matches: 7. The CDR3 totals 14 residues. The CDR3 sequence is CSARAGGPQNTQYF. The DNA for the CDR3 is TGCAGTGCTAGAGCGGGGGGGCCACAGAATACGCAGTATTTT.

The chain carries TRBV18 and TRBJ2-7; 8 positions agree with TRBD1. Germline trimming cut 5 bases from V and 3 bases from J; bases unmatched to any gene: 6. This CDR3 has 14 residues. Germline CDR1 KGHSH, CDR2 LQKENI. CDR3 sequence: CASSSGQEDYEQYF. The CDR3 DNA reads as TGTGCCAGCTCATCGGGACAGGAGGACTACGAGCAGTACTTC. The entire variable domain, with the rest obtained from reference TRBV18 and TRBJ2-7, is as follows: NAGVMQNPRHLVRRRGQEARLRCSPMKGHSHVYWYRQLPEEGLKFMVYLQKENIIDESGMPKERFSAEFPKEGPSILRIQQVVRGDSAAYFCASSSGQEDYEQYFGPGTRLTVT.

This clonotype has at least ten counts. V usage is TRBV5-1 and J usage is TRBJ2-7, with TRBD1 matching over 7 bases. The CDR3 is made up of 14 amino acids. The V gene end was trimmed by 0 bases and the J gene end by 4 bases; junction bases not matched to a gene: 4. In germline, CDR1 is SGHRS, CDR2 YFSETQ. The CDR3 nucleotides are TGCGCCAGCAGCTTGGGGACAGGAAGGTACGAGCAGTACTTC. Protein: CASSLGTGRYEQYF.

This clonotype was detected only a few times. V usage is TRBV19 and J usage is TRBJ2-5; no reliable D call. Between the trimmed V and J ends, which lost 6 bases and 3 bases, there was a span of 14 bases. From germline, CDR1 is LNHDA and CDR2 SQIVND (reference sequence). The CDR3 is 14 residues long. Here the CDR3 reads CASSERRPEETQYF. The CDR3 DNA follows: TGTGCCAGTAGCGAACGGCGGCCTGAAGAGACCCAGTACTTC.

CDR3 residues: CSARDLGTTNYGYTF. CDR3 DNA: TGCAGTGCTAGAGATCTCGGGACAACTAACTATGGCTACACCTTC. V gene TRBV20-1 combines with J gene TRBJ1-2, with TRBD1 as a possible D gene (6 bases). Germline values: CDR1 DFQATT, CDR2 SNEGSKA (reference sequence). Trimming pared 0 bases from V and 0 bases from J, leaving 11 bases between. The CDR3 sequence is 15 residues long.

The table lists this clonotype with a few counts. The chain recombines TRBV24-1 with TRBJ1-1; TRBD1 is a possible D gene (5 bases). Trimming took 9 bases from V and 2 from J, leaving 18 bases between them. CDR3 length: 15 residues. From germline, CDR1 is KGHDR and CDR2 SFDVKD. This CDR3 reads CATPKLVRGNTEAFF. CDR3 nucleotides: TGTGCCACCCCAAAATTGGTAAGGGGCAACACTGAAGCTTTCTTT.

The rearrangement uses TRBV6-1 and TRBJ1-1; D gene ambiguous. V lost 6 bases, J lost 0 bases, and 11 bases lay in between. Germline V lookup: CDR1 MNHNS, CDR2 SASEGT. This CDR3 has 14 amino acids. DNA for the CDR3: TGTGCCAGCAGGATCGGACCGATGAACACTGAAGCTTTCTTT. Translation gives CASRIGPMNTEAFF.

The V gene is TRBV7-8, the J gene TRBJ2-7; D gene unclear. V lost 1 base to trimming and J lost 2 bases, with 6 bases between them. In germline, CDR1 is SGHVS, CDR2 FQNEAQ. The CDR3 loop spans 13 amino acids. CDR3: CASSLDLTYEQYF. CDR3 DNA: TGTGCCAGCAGCTTAGACCTCACCTACGAGCAGTACTTC. Complete variable domain (other parts from reference TRBV7-8 and TRBJ2-7): GAGVSQSPRYKVAKRGQDVALRCDPISGHVSLFWYQQALGQGPEFLTYFQNEAQLDKSGLPSDRFFAERPEGSVSTLKIQRTQQEDSAVYLCASSLDLTYEQYFGPGTRLTVT.

In this sample, this clonotype turned up a few times. The chain combines TRBV6-5 with TRBJ2-7, with TRBD1 matching over 8 bases. The CDR3 has 13 residues. The germline V gene has CDR1 MNHEY and CDR2 SVGAGI. The V gene end was trimmed by 6 bases and the J gene end by 6 bases; junction bases not matched to a gene: 7. The CDR3 sequence: CASSLLTGVEQYF. The CDR3 DNA reads TGTGCCAGCAGCTTATTGACAGGGGTCGAGCAGTACTTC.

The chain employs TRBV27 and TRBJ1-1; TRBD1 might be the D (5 bases). This CDR3 has 14 amino acids. Trimming cost V 3 bases and J 5 bases, with 13 bases left between them. In germline, CDR1 is MNHEY, CDR2 SMNVEV (reference sequence). In DNA, the CDR3 is TGTGCCAGCAGTTTGGGGAGACAGAAGACTGAAGCTTTCTTT. This sequence encodes CASSLGRQKTEAFF.

A few counts support this clonotype. The genes are TRBV5-1 and TRBJ2-1; tentatively, D is TRBD1 or TRBD2 (6 bases each). Germline CDR1 and CDR2: SGHRS and YFSETQ. Trimming removed 7 bases at V and 1 base at J, with 15 bases between. The CDR3 is 15 residues long. CDR3 region: CASHRRGDSYNEQFF. The CDR3 DNA reads TGCGCCAGCCACCGGAGGGGGGATTCCTACAATGAGCAGTTCTTC.

The rearrangement links TRBV5-1 to TRBJ1-1, with 8 nucleotides matching TRBD1. V dropped 2 bases and J dropped 5; count of bases not matched to a gene: 5. Germline CDR1 SGHRS, CDR2 YFSETQ. CDR3 length equals 14 residues. For the CDR3, the DNA is TGCGCCAGCAGCTTAATCACAGGGGGTACTGAAGCTTTCTTT. Translating gives CASSLITGGTEAFF.

V is TRBV11-2 and J is TRBJ2-5, with D unclear. Germline V gene sequence: CDR1 SGHAT, CDR2 FQNNGV. V was trimmed by 2 bases and J by 3 bases, leaving 10 bases between them. The CDR3 is 14 residues long. CDR3 bases: TGTGCCAGCAGCTTATCGAGAAAGAAAGAGACCCAGTACTTC. This encodes CASSLSRKKETQYF.

This clonotype was detected a few times. The rearrangement joins TRBV2 to TRBJ1-2, with a weak D call TRBD1 (5 bases). Germline V gene sequence: CDR1 SNHLY, CDR2 FYNNEI. Trimming cost V 5 bases and J 0 bases, with 13 bases left between them. This CDR3 spans 15 amino acids. The CDR3 loop is CASSNRQLANYGYTF. The CDR3 DNA reads as TGTGCCAGCAGTAACAGACAGCTTGCTAACTATGGCTACACCTTC.

In its sample, this clonotype was seen a few times. The V gene is TRBV28, the J gene TRBJ2-7, with unresolved D. The CDR3 length is 14 residues. V shed 5 bases and J shed 3 bases, with 14 bases lying between them. Per the germline V gene, CDR1 is MDHEN and CDR2 is SYDVKM. The CDR3 spells CASSSSTLLYEQYF. The CDR3 DNA is TGTGCCAGCAGTAGCAGCACCCTCCTCTACGAGCAGTACTTC.

This clonotype was recorded a few times. The chain couples TRBV5-1 to TRBJ2-7; 7 bases align to TRBD2. The CDR3 is 15 residues long. V dropped 4 bases and J dropped 2; count of bases not matched to a gene: 9. Germline CDR1 reads SGHRS; CDR2 reads YFSETQ. The CDR3 region is CASSRVGRVTYEQYF. In DNA, the CDR3 is TGCGCCAGCAGCAGAGTTGGGAGGGTAACCTACGAGCAGTACTTC.

This sequence joins TRBV6-2 or TRBV6-3 and TRBJ1-1; 8 positions match TRBD1. Trimming cost V 7 bases and J 11 bases; bases outside gene matches: 15. The CDR3 sequence is 14 residues long. CDR1 is MNHEY, CDR2 SVGEGT, per germline. This CDR3 reads CASNPGDRLGGAFF. CDR3 in DNA: TGTGCCAGCAACCCTGGGGACAGGCTCGGCGGGGCTTTCTTT.

The chain is built from TRBV28 and TRBJ2-5, with 11 positions matching TRBD2. With the DNA end fitting TRBJ2-3 better, the J assignment may be wrong. Germline-derived CDR1 and CDR2 are MDHEN and SYDVKM. The CDR3 is 13 amino acids. CDR3 protein: CASSPLAGGTQYF. CDR3 bases: TGTGCCAGCAGTCCTCTAGCGGGGGGAACGCAGTATTTT.

The chain uses TRBV18 and TRBJ2-3, with no clear D. V was shortened by 3 bases and J by 6 bases, with 10 bases between the two germline ends. This CDR3 spans 13 amino acids. Germline CDR1 KGHSH, CDR2 LQKENI. CDR3 amino acids: CASSPLSSDTQYF. CDR3 DNA sequence: TGTGCCAGCTCACCGTTGAGCAGCGATACGCAGTATTTT.

This clonotype was seen many times. The rearrangement links TRBV7-8 to TRBJ2-7; D remains ambiguous. The CDR3 has 12 residues. The germline gives CDR1 SGHVS, CDR2 FQNEAQ. The V gene lost 7 bases and the J gene lost 0 bases, with 7 bases spanning the gap. The CDR3 nucleotides are TGTGCCAGCACCGGATCCTCCTACGAGCAGTACTTC. Translated, it gives CASTGSSYEQYF.

The V and J genes are TRBV20-1 and TRBJ2-1, with no clear D. V shed 6 bases and J shed 2 bases, with 17 bases lying between them. The length of the CDR3 is 15 residues. CDR1 DFQATT and CDR2 SNEGSKA come from the germline V gene (reference sequence). This CDR3 is CSAPRTVATYNEQFF. The CDR3 region has the DNA TGCAGTGCCCCCCGTACGGTAGCCACCTACAATGAGCAGTTCTTC.

The sample holds a few counts of this clonotype. The chain recombines TRBV12-3 or TRBV12-4 with TRBJ2-3; 12 nucleotides match TRBD1. This CDR3 contains 17 residues. V lost 2 bases and J lost 5; bases outside the gene matches: 8. The CDR3 sequence: CASSLSRDRGLRDTQYF. For the CDR3, the DNA is TGTGCCAGCAGTTTATCCCGGGACAGGGGGCTAAGAGATACGCAGTATTTT.

This clonotype occurred a few times. The J gene is TRBJ1-2, the V gene TRBV5-1; D gene uncertain. This CDR3 is built from 14 residues. Trimming left V 0 bases short and J 0 bases short, with 6 bases between. Germline V CDR1 and CDR2: SGHRS, YFSETQ. The CDR3 DNA reads TGCGCCAGCAGCTTGGATTTGTCTAACTATGGCTACACCTTC. As protein: CASSLDLSNYGYTF.